This T cell receptor (beta chain) came from a study of cytomegalovirus exposure and HLA in healthy donors. PCR used 60 Vbeta primers and 13 Jbeta primers. Sequencing was performed with immunoSEQ multiplex PCR; in TCRdb, only in-frame clones are kept and a portion is missing. Among 150,000 to 200,000 clones listed, around 82% were seen once. This sequence originates from a man aged 40-49 years in good health and CMV-seropositive. Material for sequencing was PBMCs.

The chain's CDR3 is CASSPRPTGELFF. The CDR3 nucleotides are TGTGCCAGCAGCCCTAGGCCCACCGGGGAGCTGTTTTTT. The J gene is TRBJ2-2, the V gene TRBV11-2; D remains ambiguous. V dropped 5 bases and J dropped 4 bases, with 8 bases sitting between them. Germline CDR1 SGHAT, CDR2 FQNNGV. The length of the CDR3 is 13 residues.